The 17 T cell receptor beta chains presented below share a single source sample, sequenced in a study of tumor-infiltrating lymphocytes in primary liver carcinoma. Germline DNA was also extracted, and blood RNA was taken from unsorted whole blood. Production of TCR beta cDNA used roughly 0.55 ug total RNA together with a constant-region primer. The TCR beta library was amplified through three nested multiplex PCR rounds in a modified ARM-PCR procedure. Running 10 cycles apiece, the first two PCR rounds relied on TRBV1-TRBV30 forward primers together with a C-beta reverse primer. MiXCR, applied by TCRdb to the multiplex PCR reads, yields one record per CDR3 protein. The sample lists 300,000 to 350,000 distinct CDR3 sequences; about two thirds were seen once. Sequenced sample: peripheral blood. These TCRs come from a middle-aged man with primary liver carcinoma and hepatitis B virus infection.

Comments on this clonotype: A much larger clonotype is one base distant, so this may be a read error. The CDR3 loop is CAIGEGQLNAGELFF. CDR3 DNA sequence: TGTGCCATCGGGGAAGGTCAGCTGAACGCCGGGGAGCTGTTTTTT. The chain recombines TRBV10-3 with TRBJ2-2; D is unresolved. This CDR3 region has 15 residues. Per the germline V gene, CDR1 is ENHRY and CDR2 is SYGVKD.

Note on this clonotype: Being one base from a much bigger clone, this may be a read error. The chain is built from TRBV12-3 or TRBV12-4 and TRBJ1-1, with unresolved D. Trimming took off 5 bases at V and 4 bases at J, with 11 bases between the two ends. CDR3 size: 13 residues. CDR3: CASSDMGGTEAFF. CDR3 DNA: TGTGCCAGCAGTGACATGGGCGGCACTGAAGCTTTCTTT.

Concerning this clonotype: This is likely a read error, given that the CDR3 carries no conserved phenylalanine or tryptophan at its end. This chain links TRBV11-2 with TRBJ2-5; 9 nucleotides align to TRBD1. The CDR3 is 14 residues long. Germline V gives CDR1 SGHAT, CDR2 FQNNGV. J was trimmed by 7 bases and V by 5 bases; bases with no gene match: 8. The CDR3 bases are TGTGCCAGCAGCCGGGTACAGGGGGCGGCGACCCAGTACCAC. Translation gives CASSRVQGAATQYH.

A word on this clonotype: Since a much larger clone is just one base distant, this may be a read error. This chain links TRBV6-6 with TRBJ1-1; TRBD1 matches at 8 bases. The CDR3 is made up of 14 amino acids. Germline CDR1 and CDR2: MNHNY and SVGAGI (reference sequence). The trim removed 5 bases at V and 0 bases at J, leaving 2 bases unmatched. The CDR3 coding sequence is TGTGCCAGCAGTCGGACAGGGCTGAACACTGAAGCTTTCTTT. The encoded protein is CASSRTGLNTEAFF.

A note on this clonotype: The junction departs from germline at one end; a sequencing error may be responsible. The J gene is TRBJ1-5, the V gene TRBV12-3 or TRBV12-4; 7 bases line up with TRBD1. The CDR3 sequence is 15 residues long. CDR3 coding DNA: TGTGCCAGCAAGCCCACAGGGGCGGTTAATCAACCCCAGCAGTTT. Translating gives CASKPTGAVNQPQQF.

As for this clonotype: This may be a read error, as it is one base from a much larger clone. This chain uses TRBV29-1 with TRBJ2-7; D possibly corresponds to TRBD1 (9 bases). The CDR3 has 13 amino acids. In germline, CDR1 is SQVTM, CDR2 ANQGSEA. Trimming cost V 4 bases and J 9 bases, with 19 bases left between them. The CDR3 nucleotides read TGCAGCGTTGGGACAGGGGCCGGGGGGGTGCAGTACTTC. Residues: CSVGTGAGGVQYF.

This clonotype was detected a few times. A junction boundary mismatches the germline segment, possibly from a read error. V is TRBV11-2 and J is TRBJ2-2, with unresolved D. This CDR3 contains 14 residues. The germline gives CDR1 SGHAT, CDR2 FQNNGV. CDR3 sequence: CASSRSGNTGELFF. CDR3 in DNA: TGTGCCAGCAGCCGCAGTGGAAACACCGGTGAGCTGTTTTTT.

This clonotype has a handful of counts. The chain has TRBV14 and TRBJ2-1; 9 bases are shared with TRBD1. The germline V gene encodes CDR1 SGHDN and CDR2 FVKESK. The CDR3 runs 17 residues. After removal of 2 bases from V and 8 bases from J, the junction contained 13 bases not matched to a gene. This CDR3 is CASSQYPADRGVYEQFF. For the CDR3, the DNA is TGTGCCAGCAGCCAATATCCGGCGGACAGGGGAGTCTATGAGCAGTTCTTC.

Turning to this clonotype: The CDR3 end shows no conserved phenylalanine or tryptophan, and so a read error is likely. V is TRBV11-1 and J is TRBJ2-6; D is perhaps TRBD2 (6 bases). Germline V gene sequence: CDR1 SGHAT, CDR2 FQDESV (reference sequence). The CDR3 sequence is 15 residues long. The CDR3 bases are TGTGCCAGCAGCCTAGCGCCTTATGGGGCCAACGTCCTGACTCTC. It encodes CASSLAPYGANVLTL.

Concerning this clonotype itself: An end of the junction differs from the germline gene, which may be a read error. The genes are TRBV29-1 and TRBJ2-2, with TRBD1 matching over 11 bases. Germline-derived CDR1 and CDR2 are SQVTM and ANQGSEA. The CDR3 extends over 16 amino acids. CDR3 in amino acids: CSAQVLGQGDTGEPFF. The CDR3 region has the DNA TGCAGCGCCCAGGTGCTGGGACAGGGGGACACCGGGGAGCCGTTTTTT.

On this clonotype itself: A much larger clone sits a single nucleotide away, making a read error possible. CDR3 bases: TGTGCCATCAGAGTGATGAAGCTCGGCAGTGAGCAGTTCTTC. As protein: CAIRVMKLGSEQFF. The J gene is TRBJ2-1, the V gene TRBV10-3; D unresolved. Germline assignment: CDR1 ENHRY and CDR2 SYGVKD. V dropped 6 bases and J dropped 9 bases, with 18 bases sitting between them. This CDR3 contains 14 residues.

This sequence joins TRBV10-2 and TRBJ1-3; no definite D call. CDR3 length: 16 amino acids. Germline V gene sequence: CDR1 WSHSY, CDR2 SAAADI. The ends were cut back, 5 bases at V and 0 bases at J, with 14 bases in the middle. As DNA, the CDR3 is TGCGCCAGCAGTCTAAATAAGGATATCTCTGGAAACACCATATATTTT. This encodes CASSLNKDISGNTIYF.

Regarding this clonotype: At one end the junction does not follow the germline gene, possibly because of a read error. J is TRBJ2-7 and V is TRBV29-1; 8 nucleotides align to TRBD2. CDR1 and CDR2 from the germline V gene are SQVTM and ANQGSEA. This CDR3 spans 14 amino acids. In DNA, the CDR3 is TGCGGCGTTGTGTCCAGCGGGAGTCTTTACGAGCAGTACTTC. It specifies CGVVSSGSLYEQYF.

A word on this clonotype: At one end, the junction sequence differs from germline, possibly due to a read error. V gene TRBV28 combines with J gene TRBJ2-5, with a possible D match to TRBD2 (6 bases). The length of the CDR3 is 15 residues. CDR1 and CDR2 from the germline V gene are MDHEN and SYDVKM. CDR3 nucleotides: TGTGTCAGCAGCTCGAGGATGGCGGGAAGGGAGACCCAGTACTTC. Its protein is CVSSSRMAGRETQYF.

DNA of the CDR3: TGTGCCAGTAGCCTTCCGATAGGGGGAAGGGACGCTGAAGCTTTCTTT. Translation gives CASSLPIGGRDAEAFF. The J gene is TRBJ1-1, the V gene TRBV11-3, with D possibly TRBD1 on 6 matching bases. Trimming left V 9 bases short and J 6 bases short, with 26 bases between. Germline V CDR1 and CDR2: SGHNT, YENEEA. The CDR3 extends over 16 amino acids.

This clonotype was seen ten or more times. V gene TRBV6-2 or TRBV6-3 combines with J gene TRBJ2-2, with 12 bases identical to TRBD2. Trimming at V came to 6 bases and at J to 6 bases, leaving 5 bases not matched to a gene. There are 15 residues in the CDR3. Looked up from germline, CDR1 is MNHEY and CDR2 is SVGEGT. The CDR3 DNA sequence: TGTGCCAGCAGCCCGACTAGCGGGAGAGCCGGGGAGCTGTTTTTT. Translated: CASSPTSGRAGELFF.

A few counts support this clonotype. V and J are TRBV6-6 and TRBJ2-7, with 11 nucleotides matching TRBD1. Trimming at V came to 1 base and at J to 2 bases, leaving 1 base not matched to a gene. This CDR3 comprises 15 residues. CDR1 MNHNY and CDR2 SVGAGI come from the germline V gene (reference sequence). The DNA for the CDR3 is TGTGCCAGCAGTTACTTGGGACAGGGGGCCTACGAGCAGTACTTC. It translates to CASSYLGQGAYEQYF.